These 22 T cell receptor beta chains came from one sample sequenced in a study of T cell changes during pregnancy in multiple sclerosis. The assay was immunoSEQ multiplex PCR, and TCRdb's table has in-frame clones only and misses some. In the table there are 35,000 to 45,000 clones, about 89% of which are singletons. The specimen comprised CD4+ T cells from peripheral blood mononuclear cells, sampled in the first trimester of pregnancy. The receptor set was obtained from a female donor with multiple sclerosis, enrolled in a pregnancy study.

The CDR3 reads CASSFLAGDSYEQYF. CDR3 DNA: TGTGCCAGCAGCTTCTTAGCGGGAGACAGCTACGAGCAGTACTTC. The chain couples TRBV7-2 to TRBJ2-7; 9 nucleotides agree with TRBD2. The CDR3 is 15 residues long. V shed 3 bases and J 3 bases; nucleotides not matched to a gene: 6. CDR1 SGHTA and CDR2 FQGNSA come from the germline V gene.

The V and J genes are TRBV5-1 and TRBJ2-1; TRBD1 aligns across 8 bases. V was clipped by 4 bases and J by 8 bases; unmatched bases: 17. Looked up from germline, CDR1 is SGHRS and CDR2 is YFSETQ. This CDR3 region has 17 residues. CDR3 DNA: TGCGCCAGCAGCGCGGGCAGGGGGCGCAGGGGTCTCCATGAGCAGTTCTTC. Protein: CASSAGRGRRGLHEQFF.

This chain links TRBV6-1 with TRBJ2-4, with D possibly being TRBD2 (6 bases). V was cut by 1 base and J by 3 bases, with 16 bases left in between. Germline-derived CDR1 and CDR2 are MNHNS and SASEGT. The CDR3 runs to 17 residues. DNA of the CDR3: TGTGCCAGCAGTGAAGGGGGGTTCGGGGGTTACAAAAACATTCAGTACTTC. It encodes CASSEGGFGGYKNIQYF.

This chain joins TRBV27 and TRBJ2-3, with 10 bases matching TRBD2. Germline assignment: CDR1 MNHEY and CDR2 SMNVEV (reference sequence). The CDR3 contains 16 residues. Trimming removed 6 bases from V and 4 bases from J; junction bases left unmatched: 10. CDR3 sequence reads: CASRLRLAGLADTQYF. In nucleotides, the CDR3 is TGTGCCAGCAGGCTGAGACTAGCGGGTCTCGCAGATACGCAGTATTTT.

The chain links TRBV11-2 to TRBJ2-1; TRBD2 aligns across 8 bases. The ends lost 5 bases at V and 3 bases at J; junction bases unmatched: 6. CDR3 length: 15 residues. The germline V gene has CDR1 SGHAT and CDR2 FQNNGV. DNA for the CDR3: TGTGCCAGCAGCGCAACTAGCGGCGGCTACAATGAGCAGTTCTTC. It specifies CASSATSGGYNEQFF.

The gene calls are TRBV30 and TRBJ1-3, with TRBD1 matching 7 bases. Germline CDR1 GTSNPN, CDR2 SVGIG (reference sequence). The CDR3 loop spans 14 amino acids. V shed 3 bases, J shed 0 bases, and the junction held 2 bases outside the gene matches. The CDR3 reads CAWSQGDSGNTIYF. The CDR3 bases are TGTGCCTGGAGCCAGGGGGACTCTGGAAACACCATATATTTT.

The chain uses TRBV5-5 and TRBJ2-1, with a possible D match to TRBD2 (7 bases). Trimming took off 2 bases at V and 8 bases at J, with 29 bases between the two ends. The CDR3 is 19 amino acids. CDR1 and CDR2 from the germline V gene are SGHKS and YYEKEE (reference sequence). In nucleotides, the CDR3 is TGTGCCAGCAGCTTCGGGGGGCACCACTCTCTCCTACTCCGGGATGAGCAGTTCTTC. Its translation is CASSFGGHHSLLLRDEQFF.

The chain joins TRBV6-5 to TRBJ1-1, with TRBD1 matching over 9 bases. The CDR3 contains 15 residues. Per germline, CDR1 MNHEY and CDR2 SVGAGI. The trim removed 6 bases at V and 5 bases at J, leaving 10 bases unmatched. CDR3 loop: CASRKLQGASTEAFF. The DNA for the CDR3 is TGTGCCAGCAGAAAACTACAGGGGGCGTCGACTGAAGCTTTCTTT.

This clone has only a few counts. The chain couples TRBV2 to TRBJ1-5; tentatively, D is TRBD1 (5 bases). The germline V and J ends were trimmed by 4 bases and 5 bases, with 9 bases remaining between them. From germline, CDR1 is SNHLY and CDR2 FYNNEI. CDR3 size: 13 residues. CDR3 DNA sequence: TGTGCCAGCAGTGTTCAGGGATATCAGCCCCAGCATTTT. Protein sequence: CASSVQGYQPQHF.

The chain has TRBV7-8 and TRBJ2-1, with 12 bases identical to TRBD2. Germline CDR1 is SGHVS and CDR2 is FQNEAQ. The CDR3 is 20 amino acids. V trimming: 5 bases; J trimming: 7 bases; junction bases outside the gene matches: 21. For the CDR3, the DNA is TGTGCCAGCAGCAAAGATCCGATCCGGGGACTAGCGGGCGCTCGAAATGAGCAGTTCTTC. Its protein is CASSKDPIRGLAGARNEQFF.

The rearrangement joins TRBV27 to TRBJ1-1; tentatively, D is TRBD1 (5 bases). The CDR3 is made up of 19 amino acids. Between the trimmed V and J ends, which lost 2 bases and 2 bases, there was a span of 24 bases. Germline-derived CDR1 and CDR2 are MNHEY and SMNVEV (reference sequence). The CDR3 nucleotides are TGTGCCAGCAGTTTACGGGCCCGGGGACTAGCGGGAGGTAACACTGAAGCTTTCTTT. Translating gives CASSLRARGLAGGNTEAFF.

The chain links TRBV2 to TRBJ2-5, with TRBD1 matching over 7 bases. The ends lost 7 bases at V and 5 bases at J; junction bases unmatched: 13. Germline-derived CDR1 and CDR2 are SNHLY and FYNNEI. CDR3 length: 15 residues. CDR3 protein: CASTSGQSRHETQYF. CDR3 DNA: TGTGCCAGCACTTCGGGACAGTCGCGCCATGAGACCCAGTACTTC.

The genes are TRBV28 and TRBJ2-2; no clear D. Trimming shortened V by 7 bases and J by 6 bases, and 12 bases separated the two germline ends. Per the germline V gene, CDR1 is MDHEN and CDR2 is SYDVKM. The CDR3 length is 13 residues. The CDR3: CASNLVRSGELFF. CDR3 nucleotide sequence: TGTGCCAGCAACCTAGTCCGGTCCGGGGAGCTGTTTTTT.

The chain uses TRBV5-1 and TRBJ1-3; D may be TRBD1 (6 bases). Per the germline V gene, CDR1 is SGHRS and CDR2 is YFSETQ. With 4 bases removed from V and 0 bases from J, the gap between germline ends came to 11 bases. This CDR3 has 15 residues. The CDR3 here is CASSRTASSGNTIYF. The CDR3 bases are TGCGCCAGCAGCAGGACAGCTAGCTCTGGAAACACCATATATTTT.

This sequence joins TRBV18 and TRBJ2-3; 9 bases line up with TRBD1. From germline, CDR1 is KGHSH and CDR2 LQKENI. The CDR3 is 16 residues long. The ends lost 2 bases at V and 0 bases at J; junction bases unmatched: 3. Here the CDR3 reads CASSPGDRASTDTQYF. The CDR3 DNA reads as TGTGCCAGCTCACCAGGGGACAGGGCTAGCACAGATACGCAGTATTTT.

V and J are TRBV11-2 and TRBJ2-3; TRBD2 matches 13 bases. The length of the CDR3 is 18 residues. The junction had 12 bases not matched to a gene; V was cut back by 4 bases and J by 5 bases. Germline V gives CDR1 SGHAT, CDR2 FQNNGV. The CDR3, as DNA: TGTGCCAGCAGCTCCCGGGGACTAGCGGGAAGGGCAGGAGATACGCAGTATTTT. It yields the protein CASSSRGLAGRAGDTQYF.

The gene calls are TRBV10-3 and TRBJ1-2, with 7 bases aligning to TRBD1. CDR1 and CDR2 from the germline V gene are ENHRY and SYGVKD. V was pared by 6 bases and J by 8 bases, with 12 bases of the junction left unmatched. CDR3 length: 14 residues. This CDR3 is CAIRGDRLTEGYTF. The CDR3 DNA sequence: TGTGCCATCAGGGGGGACAGACTTACGGAGGGCTACACCTTC.

In nucleotides, the CDR3 is TGTGCCAGCAGTTTGGTAACAGGGAAAGGGACTTTCTTT. This codes for CASSLVTGKGTFF. The genes are TRBV27 and TRBJ1-1; maybe TRBD1 (6 bases). Trimming pared 3 bases from V and 12 bases from J, leaving 17 bases between. The CDR3 has 13 residues. CDR1 MNHEY and CDR2 SMNVEV come from the germline V gene (reference sequence).

This clone was found a few times. The DNA of the CDR3 is TGCGCCAGCAGCCTGGGGGCAACAGGGGGCGTGGATGGCTACACCTTC. Translation gives CASSLGATGGVDGYTF. The chain has TRBV5-1 and TRBJ1-2; 9 bases line up with TRBD1. The CDR3 is 16 residues long. Germline CDR1 reads SGHRS; CDR2 reads YFSETQ. Trimming took 4 bases from V and 6 from J; bases not matched to a gene: 13.

The rearrangement links TRBV5-1 to TRBJ2-3; D remains unclear. The CDR3 extends over 13 amino acids. Germline CDR1 SGHRS, CDR2 YFSETQ. Trimming left V 4 bases short and J 5 bases short, with 11 bases between. As DNA, the CDR3 is TGCGCCAGCAGCCTAATACCTTTAGATACGCAGTATTTT. Amino acids: CASSLIPLDTQYF.

A few counts support this clone. The rearrangement joins TRBV7-9 to TRBJ1-1; D possibly corresponds to TRBD1 (6 bases). CDR1 is SEHNR and CDR2 is FQNEAQ in the germline V gene (reference sequence). The CDR3 covers 14 residues. V shed 4 bases and J shed 5 bases, with 14 bases lying between them. CDR3 protein: CASSSMTGGTEAFF. CDR3 nucleotides: TGTGCCAGCAGCTCGATGACAGGCGGGACTGAAGCTTTCTTT.

The V call is TRBV10-3, the J call TRBJ2-7; 7 nucleotides agree with TRBD2. V lost 0 bases to trimming and J lost 7 bases; unmatched junction nucleotides: 9. Per germline, CDR1 ENHRY and CDR2 SYGVKD. The CDR3 has 15 residues. The CDR3 spells CAISESGEPGGEQYF. DNA for the CDR3: TGTGCCATCAGTGAGTCCGGGGAGCCCGGGGGGGAGCAGTACTTC.